This TCR beta chain was obtained from a study of T cells in Graves' hyperthyroidism and ophthalmopathy. About the research overall: Pretreatment peripheral blood was obtained at initial diagnosis.

Unmatched junction bases numbered 5, after V lost 1 base and J lost 4 bases. This CDR3 is 17 amino acids long. Germline V lookup: CDR1 SGHAT, CDR2 FQNNGV. This clonotype showed up many times. Its target is unknown. The diagnostic basis comprised clinical symptoms, serum thyroxine and TRAb, thyroid ultrasound and orbital computed tomography. RNA transcripts provided the source from which TCR beta CDR3 regions were amplified. Carried out on the TCR CDR3, a first-round RT-PCR used the HTBI primer set. TCRdb itself ran the multiplex PCR reads through MiXCR, one entry per CDR3 protein. The repertoire holds 200,000 to 250,000 distinct CDR3 sequences, with approximately 24% as singletons. Overall study findings and caveats: Researchers report that a 13 V-J model separated ophthalmopathy from stable hyperthyroidism. Among thyroid clonotypes expanded above 0.001, most also appeared in blood.

The chain couples TRBV11-2 to TRBJ2-2; TRBD1 matches 11 bases. Sequencing was performed on blood. The sequence came from a woman in her thirties or forties with Graves' ophthalmopathy. CDR3 protein: CASSLVAGQGATGELFF. The CDR3 DNA follows: TGTGCCAGCAGCTTAGTAGCCGGACAGGGGGCCACCGGGGAGCTGTTTTTT. The whole variable domain, remainder taken from reference TRBV11-2 and TRBJ2-2, is EAGVAQSPRYKIIEKRQSVAFWCNPISGHATLYWYQQILGQGPKLLIQFQNNGVVDDSQLPKDRFSAERLKGVDSTLKIQPAKLEDSAVYLCASSLVAGQGATGELFFGEGSRLTVL.